The present entry profiles one TCR beta chain with its context. These data belong to a study of blood T cell repertoires in COVID-19. In the study overall: Both acute and convalescent COVID-19 samples were obtained from the United States, Italy and Spain. The analysed material was cDNA or gDNA that came from T cells, B-cell-depleted T cells, or PBMCs.

The authors' processing: By means of reference gene primer amplification, nucleated cell counts were estimated. The repertoire was sequenced with immunoSEQ multiplex PCR; TCRdb's copy has only in-frame clones and lacks some. The V and J calls and clone size come from that table; D and trimming were worked out from the DNA. The data show 200,000 to 300,000 clones, with less than 90% seen just once and less than 5% held by the top ten. CDR1 is LNHDA, CDR2 SQIVND, per germline (reference sequence). This CDR3 comprises 22 residues. V shed 2 bases, J shed 0 bases, and the junction held 18 bases outside the gene matches.

This chain uses TRBV19 with TRBJ2-6; 8 bases are shared with TRBD1. The TCR originated in a man between 60 and 70 years old with acute or convalescent COVID-19. The sequenced sample was peripheral blood. The CDR3 here is CASSIRGLATGQVTSGANVLTF. CDR3 DNA: TGTGCCAGTAGTATAAGGGGGTTGGCTACGGGACAGGTTACCTCTGGGGCCAACGTCCTGACTTTC. The variable domain in full, with the rest retrieved from reference TRBV19 and TRBJ2-6, is DGGITQSPKYLFRKEGQNVTLSCEQNLNHDAMYWYRQDPGQGLRLIYYSQIVNDFQKGDIAEGYSVSREKKESFPLTVTSAQKNPTAFYLCASSIRGLATGQVTSGANVLTFGAGSRLTVL.